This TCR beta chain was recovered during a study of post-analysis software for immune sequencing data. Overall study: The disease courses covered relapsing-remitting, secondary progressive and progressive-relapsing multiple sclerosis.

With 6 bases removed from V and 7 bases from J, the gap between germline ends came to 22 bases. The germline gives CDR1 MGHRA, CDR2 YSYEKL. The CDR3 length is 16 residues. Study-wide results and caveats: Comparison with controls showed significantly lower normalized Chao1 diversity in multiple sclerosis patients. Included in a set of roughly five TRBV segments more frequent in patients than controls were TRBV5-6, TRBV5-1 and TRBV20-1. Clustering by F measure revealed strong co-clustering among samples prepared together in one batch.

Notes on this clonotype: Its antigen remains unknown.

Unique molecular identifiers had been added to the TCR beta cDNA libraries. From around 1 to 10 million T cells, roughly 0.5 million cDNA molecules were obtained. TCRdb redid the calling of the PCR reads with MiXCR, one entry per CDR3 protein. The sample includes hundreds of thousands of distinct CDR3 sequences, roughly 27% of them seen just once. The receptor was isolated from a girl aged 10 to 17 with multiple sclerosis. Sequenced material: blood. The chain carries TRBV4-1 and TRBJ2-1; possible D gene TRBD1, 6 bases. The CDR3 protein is CASRPSGTSGPNEQFF. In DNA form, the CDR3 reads TGCGCCAGCAGGCCTTCCGGGACATCGGGGCCAAATGAGCAGTTCTTC.